This TCR beta chain appears in the sequencing data of a study of human T cells and chemical hapten exposure. The wider study: Upper inner arm skin measuring about 2 cm by about 2 cm received 2% DPC for sensitization.

Germline lookup yields CDR1 SGHTA and CDR2 FQGNSA. Trimming took 1 base from V and 8 from J, leaving 11 bases between them. There are 14 residues in the CDR3. Regarding time point: patch test 3, about 24 weeks after DPC sensitization. Treatment defined: therapeutic diphenylcyclopropenone sensitization with weekly scalp DPC. Drawing of blood took place ahead of applying each patch test. Individual cDNA molecules received unique molecular identifiers in the library. In TCRdb, the RACE reads were re-called with MiXCR into one record per CDR3 protein. The sample yields more than 150,000 distinct CDR3 sequences, about 22% seen once.

The J gene is TRBJ2-2, the V gene TRBV7-2; D may be TRBD2 (5 bases). The starting material was whole blood, obtained in connection with sensitization to the hapten diphenylcyclopropenone (DPC). This TCR was recovered from a middle-aged woman with alopecia areata. Some clones in this sample may be carry-over from other donors' samples. The CDR3 region has the DNA TGTGCCAGCAGCTTAGGGGCTCAGCGGGGGGAGCTGTTTTTT. It specifies CASSLGAQRGELFF.